The text below deals with one TCR beta chain. The CDR3 is made up of 17 amino acids. Germline V gene lookup returns CDR1 KGHSH and CDR2 LQKENI. Germline trimming cut 1 base from V and 4 bases from J; bases unmatched to any gene: 8. These data are taken from a study of blood T cell repertoires in COVID-19. Study overall: The study drew acute and convalescent COVID-19 samples from the United States, Italy and Spain. T cells, B-cell-depleted T cells, or PBMCs supplied cDNA or gDNA.

In the original analysis: Nucleated cell number was recorded as an estimate derived from reference gene primer amplification. Sequenced by immunoSEQ multiplex PCR; TCRdb stores in-frame clones only, minus some. V and J calls and clone size come straight from that table; D and trimming were deduced from the DNA. The sample records approximately 90,000 clones, 85% being singletons. V usage is TRBV18 and J usage is TRBJ2-1; 9 bases are shared with TRBD2. This sequence was found in a man between 60 and 75 years old with acute or convalescent COVID-19. Sequencing used peripheral blood. Here the CDR3 DNA reads TGTGCCAGCTCACCACGGGTAGCGGGGGATCCTTACAATGAGCAGTTCTTC. This gives the protein CASSPRVAGDPYNEQFF.